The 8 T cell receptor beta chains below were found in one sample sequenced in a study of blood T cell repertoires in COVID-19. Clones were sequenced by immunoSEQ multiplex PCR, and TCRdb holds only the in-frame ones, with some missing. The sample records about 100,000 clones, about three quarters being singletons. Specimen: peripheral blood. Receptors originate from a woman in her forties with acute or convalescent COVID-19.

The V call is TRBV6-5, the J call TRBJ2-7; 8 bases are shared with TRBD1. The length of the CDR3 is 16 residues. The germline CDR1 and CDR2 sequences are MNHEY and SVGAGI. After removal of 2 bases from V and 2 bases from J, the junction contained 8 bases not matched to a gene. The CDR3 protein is CASSYLGTGGPYEQYF. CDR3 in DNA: TGTGCCAGCAGTTACCTCGGGACAGGAGGTCCCTACGAGCAGTACTTC.

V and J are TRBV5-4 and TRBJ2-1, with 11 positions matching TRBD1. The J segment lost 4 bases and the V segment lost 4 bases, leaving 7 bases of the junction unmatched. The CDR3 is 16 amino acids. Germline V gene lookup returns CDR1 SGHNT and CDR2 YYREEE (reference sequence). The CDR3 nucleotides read TGTGCCAGCAGCAAGACCGGGACAGGGGGATACAATGAGCAGTTCTTC. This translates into CASSKTGTGGYNEQFF.

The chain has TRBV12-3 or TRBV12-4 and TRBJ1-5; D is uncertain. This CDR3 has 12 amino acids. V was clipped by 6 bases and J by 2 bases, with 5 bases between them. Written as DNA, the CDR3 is TGTGCCAGCAGCCGCGGCAATCAGCCCCAGCATTTT. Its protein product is CASSRGNQPQHF.

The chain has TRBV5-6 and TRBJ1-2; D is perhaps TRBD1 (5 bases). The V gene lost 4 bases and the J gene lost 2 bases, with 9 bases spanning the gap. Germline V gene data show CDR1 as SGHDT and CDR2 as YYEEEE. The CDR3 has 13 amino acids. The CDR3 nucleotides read TGTGCCAGCAGCGTGGGGCGGAACTATGGCTACACCTTC. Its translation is CASSVGRNYGYTF.

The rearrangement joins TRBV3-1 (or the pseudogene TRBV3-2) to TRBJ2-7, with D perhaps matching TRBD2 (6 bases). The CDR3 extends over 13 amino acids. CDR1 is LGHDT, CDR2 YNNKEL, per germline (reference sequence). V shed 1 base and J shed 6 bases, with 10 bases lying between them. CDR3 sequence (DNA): TGTGCCAGCAGCCAAGGGGGACTTTCCGAGCAGTACTTC. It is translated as CASSQGGLSEQYF.

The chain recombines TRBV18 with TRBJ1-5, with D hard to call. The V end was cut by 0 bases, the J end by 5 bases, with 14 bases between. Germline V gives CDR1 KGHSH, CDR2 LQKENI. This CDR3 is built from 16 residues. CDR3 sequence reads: CASSPPRGNGDQPQHF. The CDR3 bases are TGTGCCAGCTCACCACCGAGAGGGAACGGGGATCAGCCCCAGCATTTT.

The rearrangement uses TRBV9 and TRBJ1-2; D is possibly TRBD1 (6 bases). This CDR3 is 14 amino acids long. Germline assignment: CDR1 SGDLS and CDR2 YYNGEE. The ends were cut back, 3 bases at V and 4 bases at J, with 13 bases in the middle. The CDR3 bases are TGTGCCAGCAGCGGGACAGTGCAACCCTATGGCTACACCTTC. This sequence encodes CASSGTVQPYGYTF.

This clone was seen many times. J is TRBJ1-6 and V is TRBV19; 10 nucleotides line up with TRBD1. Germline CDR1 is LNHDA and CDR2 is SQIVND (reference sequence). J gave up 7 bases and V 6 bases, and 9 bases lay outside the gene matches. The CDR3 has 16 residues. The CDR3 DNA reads TGTGCCAGTAGCTCCGGGACAGGGGCTTGGAATTCACCCCTCCACTTT. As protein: CASSSGTGAWNSPLHF.